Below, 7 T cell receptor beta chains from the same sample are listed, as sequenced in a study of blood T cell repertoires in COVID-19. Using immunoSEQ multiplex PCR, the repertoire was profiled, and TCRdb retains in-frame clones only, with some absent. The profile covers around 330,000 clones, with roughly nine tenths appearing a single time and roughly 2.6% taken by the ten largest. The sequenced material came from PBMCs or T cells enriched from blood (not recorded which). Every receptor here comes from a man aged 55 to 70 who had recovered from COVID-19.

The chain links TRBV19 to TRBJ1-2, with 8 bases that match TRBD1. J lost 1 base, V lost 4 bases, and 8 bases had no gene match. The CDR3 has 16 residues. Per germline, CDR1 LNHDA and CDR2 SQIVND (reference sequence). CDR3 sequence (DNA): TGTGCCAGTAGTAGGGGACAGGAACGGTATAACTATGGCTACACCTTC. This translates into CASSRGQERYNYGYTF.

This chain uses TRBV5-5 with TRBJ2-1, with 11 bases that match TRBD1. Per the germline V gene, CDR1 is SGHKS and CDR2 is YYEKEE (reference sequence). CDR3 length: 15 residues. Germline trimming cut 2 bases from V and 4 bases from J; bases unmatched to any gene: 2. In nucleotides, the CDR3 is TGTGCCAGCAGCTTTGGACAGGGGGCTTACAATGAGCAGTTCTTC. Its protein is CASSFGQGAYNEQFF. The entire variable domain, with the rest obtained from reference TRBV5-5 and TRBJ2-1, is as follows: DAGVTQSPTHLIKTRGQQVTLRCSPISGHKSVSWYQQVLGQGPQFIFQYYEKEERGRGNFPDRFSARQFPNYSSELNVNALLLGDSALYLCASSFGQGAYNEQFFGPGTRLTVL.

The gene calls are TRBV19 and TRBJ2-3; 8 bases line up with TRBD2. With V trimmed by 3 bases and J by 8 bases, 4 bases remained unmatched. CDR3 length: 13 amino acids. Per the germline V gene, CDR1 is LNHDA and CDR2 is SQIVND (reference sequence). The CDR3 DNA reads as TGTGCCAGTAGTATCGGGGGGGTCACTACGCAGTATTTT. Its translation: CASSIGGVTTQYF.

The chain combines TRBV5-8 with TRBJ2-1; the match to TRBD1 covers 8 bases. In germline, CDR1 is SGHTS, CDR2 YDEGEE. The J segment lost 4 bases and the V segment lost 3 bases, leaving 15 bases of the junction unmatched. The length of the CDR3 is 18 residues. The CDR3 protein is CASSWTGYSLSIYNEQFF. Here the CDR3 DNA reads TGTGCCAGCAGCTGGACAGGGTATTCCCTCTCAATTTACAATGAGCAGTTCTTC.

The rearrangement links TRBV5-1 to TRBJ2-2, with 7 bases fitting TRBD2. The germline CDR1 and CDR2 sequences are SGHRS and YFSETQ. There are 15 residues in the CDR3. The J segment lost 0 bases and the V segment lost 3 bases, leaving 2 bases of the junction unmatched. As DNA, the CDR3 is TGCGCCAGCAGCTCTAGCGGAACGAACACCGGGGAGCTGTTTTTT. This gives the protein CASSSSGTNTGELFF.

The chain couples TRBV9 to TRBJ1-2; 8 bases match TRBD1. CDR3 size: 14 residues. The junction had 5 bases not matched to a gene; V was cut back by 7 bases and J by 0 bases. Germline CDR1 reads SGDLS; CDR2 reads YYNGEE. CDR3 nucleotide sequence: TGTGCCAGCGGGACAGGCCAAGCTAACTATGGCTACACCTTC. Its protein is CASGTGQANYGYTF. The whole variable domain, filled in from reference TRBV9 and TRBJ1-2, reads DSGVTQTPKHLITATGQRVTLRCSPRSGDLSVYWYQQSLDQGLQFLIQYYNGEERAKGNILERFSAQQFPDLHSELNLSSLELGDSALYFCASGTGQANYGYTFGSGTRLTVV.

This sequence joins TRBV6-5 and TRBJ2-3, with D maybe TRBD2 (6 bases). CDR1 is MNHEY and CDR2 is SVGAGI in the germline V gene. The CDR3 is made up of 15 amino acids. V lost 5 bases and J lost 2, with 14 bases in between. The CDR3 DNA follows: TGTGCCAGCAGTAGGGACTCAAAAAACACAGATACGCAGTATTTT. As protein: CASSRDSKNTDTQYF.